This record covers a single T cell receptor (beta chain). One end of the junction varies from germline; a read error may be responsible. The data derive from a study of Graves' ophthalmopathy and Graves' hyperthyroidism. Hyperthyroidism patients, aged 18 to 65, were newly diagnosed, under 2 months' duration. Orbital computed tomography, together with clinical symptoms, serum thyroxine, TRAb and thyroid ultrasound, was used for diagnosis. TCR beta CDR3 amplification used RNA transcripts. First-round RT-PCR employed HTBI primers, with a second-round multiplex PCR after it. TCRdb redid the calling of the multiplex PCR reads with MiXCR, one entry per CDR3 protein. The repertoire has more than 1,000,000 distinct CDR3 sequences, 35% to 45% of them found once; the top ten carry roughly 11%. There are 13 residues in the CDR3. The germline V gene has CDR1 SGHTA and CDR2 FQGNSA.

Sequencing was performed on peripheral blood or thyroid tissue (not recorded which). The V gene is TRBV7-2, the J gene TRBJ1-1; no firm D call. The sequence derives from an adult man with Graves' hyperthyroidism. DNA of the CDR3: TGTGCCGGCAGCTTAGGGCTAAACACTGAAGCTTTCTTT. It codes for CAGSLGLNTEAFF.